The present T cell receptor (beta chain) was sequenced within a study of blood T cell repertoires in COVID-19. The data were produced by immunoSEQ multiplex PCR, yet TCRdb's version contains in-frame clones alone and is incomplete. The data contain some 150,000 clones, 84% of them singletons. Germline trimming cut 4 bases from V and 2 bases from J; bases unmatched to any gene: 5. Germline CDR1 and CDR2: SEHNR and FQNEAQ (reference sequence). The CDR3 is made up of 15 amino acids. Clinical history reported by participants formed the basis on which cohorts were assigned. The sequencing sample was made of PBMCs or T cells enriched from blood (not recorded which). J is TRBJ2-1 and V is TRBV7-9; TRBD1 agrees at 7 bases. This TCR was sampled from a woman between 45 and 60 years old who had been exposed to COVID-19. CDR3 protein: CASSYEQGAYNEQFF. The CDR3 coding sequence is TGTGCCAGCAGCTACGAGCAGGGGGCCTACAATGAGCAGTTCTTC.